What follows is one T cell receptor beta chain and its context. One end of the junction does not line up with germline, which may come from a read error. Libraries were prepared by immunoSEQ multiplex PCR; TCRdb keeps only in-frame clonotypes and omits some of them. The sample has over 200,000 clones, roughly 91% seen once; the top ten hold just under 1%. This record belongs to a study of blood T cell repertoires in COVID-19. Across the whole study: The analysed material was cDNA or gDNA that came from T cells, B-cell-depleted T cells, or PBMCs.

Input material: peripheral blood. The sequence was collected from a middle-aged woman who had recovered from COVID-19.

The CDR3 sequence: CASSRRLAEWETQYF. CDR3 bases: TGTGCTAGCAGCCGCCGGCTAGCGGAGTGGGAGACCCAGTACTTC. The chain recombines TRBV7-7 with TRBJ2-5; 7 bases are a match to TRBD2. The V gene's germline CDR1 is SSHAT and CDR2 FNYEAQ (reference sequence). The CDR3 has 15 residues.